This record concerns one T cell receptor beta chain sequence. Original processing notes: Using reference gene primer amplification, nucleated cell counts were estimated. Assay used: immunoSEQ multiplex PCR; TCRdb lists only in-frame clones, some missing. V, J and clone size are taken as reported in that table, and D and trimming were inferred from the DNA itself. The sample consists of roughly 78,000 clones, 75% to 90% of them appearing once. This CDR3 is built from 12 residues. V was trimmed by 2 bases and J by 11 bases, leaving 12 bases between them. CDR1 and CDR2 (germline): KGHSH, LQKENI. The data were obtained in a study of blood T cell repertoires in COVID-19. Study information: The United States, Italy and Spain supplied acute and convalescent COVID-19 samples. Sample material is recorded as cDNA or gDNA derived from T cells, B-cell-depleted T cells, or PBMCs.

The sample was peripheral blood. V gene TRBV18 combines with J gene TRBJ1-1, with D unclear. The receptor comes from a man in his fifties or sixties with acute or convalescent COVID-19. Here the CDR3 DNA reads TGTGCCAGCTCACCAGCAGGTGGGTGGGCTTTCTTT. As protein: CASSPAGGWAFF.